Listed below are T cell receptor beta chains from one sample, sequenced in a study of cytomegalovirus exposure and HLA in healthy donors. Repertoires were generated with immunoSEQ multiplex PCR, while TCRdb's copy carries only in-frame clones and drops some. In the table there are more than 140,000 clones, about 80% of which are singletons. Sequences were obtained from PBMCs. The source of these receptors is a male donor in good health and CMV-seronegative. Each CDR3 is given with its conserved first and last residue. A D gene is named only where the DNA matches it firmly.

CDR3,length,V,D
CASSQDWGLAGGPYNEQFF,19,TRBV4-3,TRBD2
CASSPRIRGGSSYNEQFF,18,TRBV5-1,TRBD2
CASSVGQGAGNTIYF,15,TRBV9,TRBD1
CASSLGVEVGETQYF,15,TRBV11-3,-
CASGTGAENTEAFF,14,TRBV7-8,TRBD1
CSGQGAADEKLFF,13,TRBV29-1,TRBD1
CASSLLPGTGAGNTIYF,17,TRBV7-6,TRBD1
CASSPPGNVYEQYF,14,TRBV18,-
CASSPVGTSGIDTQYF,16,TRBV18,TRBD2
CASGRETQYF,10,TRBV2,-
CASSLTSSGTGLYGYTF,17,TRBV7-2,TRBD1
CASSLGTPVSYEQYF,15,TRBV7-9,-
CASSLYGRGRASYEQYF,17,TRBV5-4,TRBD2